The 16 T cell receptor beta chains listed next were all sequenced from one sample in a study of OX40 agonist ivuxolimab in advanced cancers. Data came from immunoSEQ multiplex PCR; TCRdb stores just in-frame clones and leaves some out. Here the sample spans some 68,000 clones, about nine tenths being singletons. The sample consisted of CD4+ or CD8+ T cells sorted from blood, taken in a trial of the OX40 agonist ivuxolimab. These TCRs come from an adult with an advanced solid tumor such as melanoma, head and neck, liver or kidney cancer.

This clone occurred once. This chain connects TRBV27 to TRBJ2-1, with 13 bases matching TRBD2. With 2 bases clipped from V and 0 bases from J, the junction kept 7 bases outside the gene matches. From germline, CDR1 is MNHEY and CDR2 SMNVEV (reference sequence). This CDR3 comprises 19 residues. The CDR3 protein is CASSLREGTSGISYNEQFF. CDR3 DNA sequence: TGTGCCAGCAGTTTAAGGGAGGGGACTAGCGGGATCTCCTACAATGAGCAGTTCTTC.

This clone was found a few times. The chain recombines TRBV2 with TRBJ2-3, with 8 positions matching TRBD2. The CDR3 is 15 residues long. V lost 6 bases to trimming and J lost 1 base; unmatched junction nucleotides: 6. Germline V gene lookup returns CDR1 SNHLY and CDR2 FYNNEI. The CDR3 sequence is CASSQTSVGTDTQYF. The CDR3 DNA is TGTGCCAGCAGCCAGACTAGCGTGGGCACAGATACGCAGTATTTT.

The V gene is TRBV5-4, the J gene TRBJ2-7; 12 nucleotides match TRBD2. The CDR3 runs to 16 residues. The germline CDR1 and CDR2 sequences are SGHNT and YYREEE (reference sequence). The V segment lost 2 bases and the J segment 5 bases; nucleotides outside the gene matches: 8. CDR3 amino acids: CASSLRTSGKTNEQYF. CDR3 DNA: TGTGCCAGCAGCTTAAGGACTAGCGGGAAAACCAACGAGCAGTACTTC.

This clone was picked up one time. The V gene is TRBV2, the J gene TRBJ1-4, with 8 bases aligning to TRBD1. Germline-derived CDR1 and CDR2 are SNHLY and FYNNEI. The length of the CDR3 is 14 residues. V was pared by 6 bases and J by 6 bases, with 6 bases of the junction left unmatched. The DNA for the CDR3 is TGTGCCAGCAGACCCGGACAGGGTTATGAAAAACTGTTTTTT. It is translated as CASRPGQGYEKLFF.

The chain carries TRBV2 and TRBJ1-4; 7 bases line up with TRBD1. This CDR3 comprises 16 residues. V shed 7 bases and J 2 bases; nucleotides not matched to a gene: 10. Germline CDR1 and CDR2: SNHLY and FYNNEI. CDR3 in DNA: TGTGCCAGCAATCTTAACGGACAGGCGACTAATGAAAAACTGTTTTTT. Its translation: CASNLNGQATNEKLFF. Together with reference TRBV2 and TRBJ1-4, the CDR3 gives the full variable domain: EPEVTQTPSHQVTQMGQEVILRCVPISNHLYFYWYRQILGQKVEFLVSFYNNEISEKSEIFDDQFSVERPDGSNFTLKIRSTKLEDSAMYFCASNLNGQATNEKLFFGSGTQLSVL.

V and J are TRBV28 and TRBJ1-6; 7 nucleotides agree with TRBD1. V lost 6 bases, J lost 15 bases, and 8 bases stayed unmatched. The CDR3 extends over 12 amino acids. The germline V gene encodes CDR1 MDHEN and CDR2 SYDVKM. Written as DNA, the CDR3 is TGTGCCAGCAGAGGACAGGCTGGTCACCTCCACTTT. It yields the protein CASRGQAGHLHF.

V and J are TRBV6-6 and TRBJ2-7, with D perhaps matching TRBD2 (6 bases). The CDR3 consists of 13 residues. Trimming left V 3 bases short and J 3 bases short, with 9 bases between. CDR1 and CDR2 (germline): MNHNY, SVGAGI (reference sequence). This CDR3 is CASSYGTHYEQYF. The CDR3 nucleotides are TGTGCCAGCAGTTATGGGACTCACTACGAGCAGTACTTC.

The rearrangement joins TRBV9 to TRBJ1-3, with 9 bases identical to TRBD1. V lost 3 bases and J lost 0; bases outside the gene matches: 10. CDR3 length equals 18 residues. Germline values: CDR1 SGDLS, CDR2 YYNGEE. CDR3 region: CASSDTGTGSLSGNTIYF. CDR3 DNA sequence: TGTGCCAGCAGCGACACCGGGACAGGGTCTCTCTCTGGAAACACCATATATTTT.

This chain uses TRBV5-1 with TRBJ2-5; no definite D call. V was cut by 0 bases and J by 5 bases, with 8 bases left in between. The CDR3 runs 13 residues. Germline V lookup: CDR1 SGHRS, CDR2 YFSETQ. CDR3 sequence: CASSLAATETQYF. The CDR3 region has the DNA TGCGCCAGCAGCTTGGCGGCAACGGAGACCCAGTACTTC.

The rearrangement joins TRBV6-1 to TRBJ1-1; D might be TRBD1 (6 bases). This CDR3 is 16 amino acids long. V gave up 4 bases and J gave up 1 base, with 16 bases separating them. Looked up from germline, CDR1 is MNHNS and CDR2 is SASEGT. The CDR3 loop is CASSVQFKGGNTEAFF. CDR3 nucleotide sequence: TGTGCCAGCAGTGTCCAATTCAAAGGGGGGAACACTGAAGCTTTCTTT.

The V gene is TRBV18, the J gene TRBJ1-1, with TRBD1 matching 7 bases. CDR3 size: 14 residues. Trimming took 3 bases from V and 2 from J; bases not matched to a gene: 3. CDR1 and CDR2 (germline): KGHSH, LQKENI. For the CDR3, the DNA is TGTGCCAGCTCACCGACAGGGATTAACACTGAAGCTTTCTTT. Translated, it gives CASSPTGINTEAFF.

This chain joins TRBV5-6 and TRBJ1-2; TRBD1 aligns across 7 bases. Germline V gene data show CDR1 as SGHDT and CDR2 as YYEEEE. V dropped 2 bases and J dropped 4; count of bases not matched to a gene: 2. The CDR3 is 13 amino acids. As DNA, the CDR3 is TGTGCCAGCAGCTTCCGGGACAGCTATGGCTACACCTTC. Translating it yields CASSFRDSYGYTF. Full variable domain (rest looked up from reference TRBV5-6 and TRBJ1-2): DAGVTQSPTHLIKTRGQQVTLRCSPKSGHDTVSWYQQALGQGPQFIFQYYEEEERQRGNFPDRFSGHQFPNYSSELNVNALLLGDSALYLCASSFRDSYGYTFGSGTRLTVV.

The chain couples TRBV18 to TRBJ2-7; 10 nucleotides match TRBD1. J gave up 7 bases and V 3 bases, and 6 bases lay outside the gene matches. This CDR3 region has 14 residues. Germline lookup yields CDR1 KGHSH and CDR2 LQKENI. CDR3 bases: TGTGCCAGCTCACCGGGGACAGGGGTTAGGGAGCAGTACTTC. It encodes CASSPGTGVREQYF.

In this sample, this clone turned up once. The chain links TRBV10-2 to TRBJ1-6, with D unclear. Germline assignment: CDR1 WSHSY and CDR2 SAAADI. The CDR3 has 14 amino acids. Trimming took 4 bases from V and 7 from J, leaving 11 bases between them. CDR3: CASSGAENNSPLHF. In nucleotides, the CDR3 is TGCGCCAGCAGTGGGGCCGAAAACAATTCACCCCTCCACTTT.

CDR3 sequence: CASSPLTVSYNSPLHF. The CDR3 coding sequence is TGTGCCAGCTCACCACTCACCGTGTCCTATAATTCACCCCTCCACTTT. The chain employs TRBV18 and TRBJ1-6, with D uncertain. Germline lookup yields CDR1 KGHSH and CDR2 LQKENI. The CDR3 loop spans 16 amino acids. Trimming pared 1 base from V and 1 base from J, leaving 8 bases between.

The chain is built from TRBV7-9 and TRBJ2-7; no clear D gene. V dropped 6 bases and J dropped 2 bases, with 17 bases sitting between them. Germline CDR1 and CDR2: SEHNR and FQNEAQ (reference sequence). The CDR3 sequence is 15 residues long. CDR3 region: CASSLISWNTYEQYF. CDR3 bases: TGTGCCAGCAGTCTGATCTCGTGGAATACCTACGAGCAGTACTTC.